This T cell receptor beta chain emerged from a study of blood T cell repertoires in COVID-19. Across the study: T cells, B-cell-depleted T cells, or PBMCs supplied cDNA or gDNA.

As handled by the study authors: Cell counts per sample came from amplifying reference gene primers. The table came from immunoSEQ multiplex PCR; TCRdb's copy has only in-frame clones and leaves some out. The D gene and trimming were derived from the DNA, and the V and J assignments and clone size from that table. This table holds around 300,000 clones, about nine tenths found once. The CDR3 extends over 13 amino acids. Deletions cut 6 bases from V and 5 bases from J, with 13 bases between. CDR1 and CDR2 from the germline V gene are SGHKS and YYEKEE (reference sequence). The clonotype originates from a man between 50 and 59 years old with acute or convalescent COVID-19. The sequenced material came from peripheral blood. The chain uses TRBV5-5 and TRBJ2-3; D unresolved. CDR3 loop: CASIRLPGDTQYF. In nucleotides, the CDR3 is TGTGCCAGCATTAGGCTGCCGGGAGATACGCAGTATTTT.